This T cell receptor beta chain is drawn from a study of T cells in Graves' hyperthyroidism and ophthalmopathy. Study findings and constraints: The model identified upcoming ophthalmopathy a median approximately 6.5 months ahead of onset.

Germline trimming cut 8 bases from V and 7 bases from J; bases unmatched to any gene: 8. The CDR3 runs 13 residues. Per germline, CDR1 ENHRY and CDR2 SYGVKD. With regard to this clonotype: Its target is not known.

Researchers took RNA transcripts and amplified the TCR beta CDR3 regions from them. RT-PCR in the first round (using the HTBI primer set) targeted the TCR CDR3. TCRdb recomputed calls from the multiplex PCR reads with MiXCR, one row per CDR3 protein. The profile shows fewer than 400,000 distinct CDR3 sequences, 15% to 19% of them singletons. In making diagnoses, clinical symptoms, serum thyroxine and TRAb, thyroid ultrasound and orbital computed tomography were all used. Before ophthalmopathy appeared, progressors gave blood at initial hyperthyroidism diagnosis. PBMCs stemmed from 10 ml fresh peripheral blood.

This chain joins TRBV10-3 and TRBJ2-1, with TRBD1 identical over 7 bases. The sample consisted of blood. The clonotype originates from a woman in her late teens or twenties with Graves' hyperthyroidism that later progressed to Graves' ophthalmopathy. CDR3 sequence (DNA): TGTGCCATCGGGGACCACAGGGGAAATGAGCAGTTCTTC. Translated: CAIGDHRGNEQFF.